This TCR beta chain originates from a study of CD4 T cells in relation to SARS-CoV-2 and coronaviruses. Note on this clone: What it recognizes is unknown.

Profiled with immunoSEQ multiplex PCR; TCRdb holds only in-frame clones, not every one. The data hold 20,000 to 30,000 clones, with around three quarters observed a single time. Germline loops: CDR1 SGHRS, CDR2 YFSETQ. The CDR3 consists of 17 residues. V lost 3 bases, J lost 5 bases, and 11 bases stayed unmatched. CD4+ T cells from unexposed donors were obtained before the COVID-19 pandemic (2011-2018). Isolation of CD4+ T cells took place after 10 days in culture. PBMCs were plated at fewer than 2.5 million per well in IL-2-containing medium. The rearrangement uses TRBV5-1 and TRBJ2-2; 9 bases are shared with TRBD1. The sample comprised CD4+ T cells from PBMCs, cultured in vitro. The receptor's source is a human donor in good health. The CDR3 spells CASSWGTGFKATGELFF. The CDR3, as DNA: TGCGCCAGCAGCTGGGGGACAGGGTTTAAGGCAACCGGGGAGCTGTTTTTT.